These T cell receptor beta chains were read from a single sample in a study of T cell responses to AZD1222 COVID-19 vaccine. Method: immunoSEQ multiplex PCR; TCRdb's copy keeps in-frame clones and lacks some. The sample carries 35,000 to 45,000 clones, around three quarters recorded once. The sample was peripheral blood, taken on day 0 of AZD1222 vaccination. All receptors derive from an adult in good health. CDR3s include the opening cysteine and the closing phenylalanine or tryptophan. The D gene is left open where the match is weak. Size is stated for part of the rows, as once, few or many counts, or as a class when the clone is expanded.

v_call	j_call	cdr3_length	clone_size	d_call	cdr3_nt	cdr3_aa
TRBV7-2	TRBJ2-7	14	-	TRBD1	TGTGCCAGCAGCCAAGGACAGGGTCCTCGGGGGCAGTACTTC	CASSQGQGPRGQYF
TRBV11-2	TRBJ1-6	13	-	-	TGTGCCAGCAGCTTAGGAACAGGCCAGGCCCTCCACTTT	CASSLGTGQALHF
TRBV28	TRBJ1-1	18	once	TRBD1	TGTGCCAGCAGCACCCTCCCCTGGGACAGGGGGCTGTGGACTGAAGCTTTCTTT	CASSTLPWDRGLWTEAFF
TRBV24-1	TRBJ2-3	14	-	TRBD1	TGTGCCACCAGACGGACAGGGGACACAGATACGCAGTATTTT	CATRRTGDTDTQYF
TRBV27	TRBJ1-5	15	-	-	TGTGCCAGCAGTAGCGCCCGGTCGGGCAATCAGCCCCAGCATTTT	CASSSARSGNQPQHF
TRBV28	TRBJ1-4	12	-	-	TGTGCCAGCAGTCAGCAGAATGAAAAACTGTTTTTT	CASSQQNEKLFF
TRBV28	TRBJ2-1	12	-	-	TGTGCCAGCAGTTTACTCGGTGGAGAGCAGTTCTTC	CASSLLGGEQFF
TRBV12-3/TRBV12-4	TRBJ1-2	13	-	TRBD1	TGTGCCAGCAGTCCGGACAGGGTATATGGCTACACCTTC	CASSPDRVYGYTF
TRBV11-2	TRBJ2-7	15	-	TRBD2	TGTGCCAGCAGCACAAGCGGGGGGCGAGACTACGAGCAGTACTTC	CASSTSGGRDYEQYF
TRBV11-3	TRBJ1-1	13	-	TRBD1	TGTGCCAGCAGCAACAGGGGATCCACTGAAGCTTTCTTT	CASSNRGSTEAFF
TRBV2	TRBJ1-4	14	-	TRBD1	TGTGCCAGCAGTGAAGCGGAGGGACAGGGGAGACTGTTTTTT	CASSEAEGQGRLFF
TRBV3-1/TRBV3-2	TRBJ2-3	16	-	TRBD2	TGTGCCAGCAGCCCCATAAGCGGGGGGCCCACAGATACGCAGTATTTT	CASSPISGGPTDTQYF
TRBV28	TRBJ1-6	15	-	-	TGTGCCAGCAGTCCCACGGACAACTATAATTCACCCCTCCACTTT	CASSPTDNYNSPLHF
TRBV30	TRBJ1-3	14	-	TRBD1	TGTGCCTGGAGTTCGGGGACAGCTGGAAACACCATATATTTT	CAWSSGTAGNTIYF
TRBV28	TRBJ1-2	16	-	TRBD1	TGTGCCAGCAGTTTATGGAACCAGGGGGCTGAGTATGGCTACACCTTC	CASSLWNQGAEYGYTF
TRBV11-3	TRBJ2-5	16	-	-	TGTGCCAGCAGCACCTCCGGGAATCGGCCAGGGGAGACCCAGTACTTC	CASSTSGNRPGETQYF
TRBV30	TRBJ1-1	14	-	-	TGTGCCTGGACTCTTGGGGGGGATTGGGCTGAAGCTTTCTTT	CAWTLGGDWAEAFF
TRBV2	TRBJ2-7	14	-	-	TGTGCCAGCAGTGACTCAGACGGGTACTACGAGCAGTACTTC	CASSDSDGYYEQYF
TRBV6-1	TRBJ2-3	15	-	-	TGTGCCAGCAGTGAATTAGGATGGAAGGAAGATACGCAGTATTTT	CASSELGWKEDTQYF
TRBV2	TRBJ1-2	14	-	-	TGTGCCAGCAGTGAAGTGGGGGGGTCCTATGGCTACACCTTC	CASSEVGGSYGYTF
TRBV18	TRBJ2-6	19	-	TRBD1	TGTGCCAGCTCACCACGGGACAGAATTTTAAGCTCTGGGGCCAACGTCCTGACTTTC	CASSPRDRILSSGANVLTF
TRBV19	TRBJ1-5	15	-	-	TGTGCCAGTAGTATGGAGGGCAGGAGCAATCAGCCCCAGCATTTT	CASSMEGRSNQPQHF
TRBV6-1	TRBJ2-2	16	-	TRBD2	TGTGCCAGCAGTGAAGGGCCGGGGGGGCATCCCGGGGAGCTGTTTTTT	CASSEGPGGHPGELFF
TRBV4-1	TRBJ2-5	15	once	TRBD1	TGCGCCAGCAGCCAGGGGACAGGGGAGGGAGAGACCCAGTACTTC	CASSQGTGEGETQYF
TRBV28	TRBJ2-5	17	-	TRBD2	TGTGCCACCACCTCAGGGTGGACTAGCGGGGGGGAAGAGACCCAGTACTTC	CATTSGWTSGGEETQYF
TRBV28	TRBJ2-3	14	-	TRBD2	TGTGCCAGCAGTTCTCGGGGGGGCACAGATACGCAGTATTTT	CASSSRGGTDTQYF
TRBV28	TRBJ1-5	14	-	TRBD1	TGTGCCAGCAGGCCAGGGGGCTTGCATCAGCCCCAGCATTTT	CASRPGGLHQPQHF
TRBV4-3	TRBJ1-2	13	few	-	TGCGCCAGCAGCCAAGATGCGAGTACCGGCTACACCTTC	CASSQDASTGYTF
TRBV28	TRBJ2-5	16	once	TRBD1	TGTGCCAGCAGTTCCGTCGACAGGGCCGTAGGAGAGACCCAGTACTTC	CASSSVDRAVGETQYF